This record covers a single T cell receptor beta chain. There is no known antigen for this receptor. Trimming takes 3 bases off V and 1 base off J; junction bases not matched to a gene: 6. CDR1 is given as MGHDK and CDR2 as SYGVNS, both from the germline V gene. From the cysteine through the phenylalanine, the CDR3 covers 16 amino acids. The retained sequence is limited to the CDR3, 48 bases, with the frame set at the first base. This entry belongs to a study of cytomegalovirus exposure and HLA in healthy donors (dated by TCRdb to 2017 to 2019). General notes on the study: In an earlier analysis of roughly 500 of the donors, 250 to 350 Gb of sequence data and 117 million unique TCR beta sequences from about 179 million T cells were reported. An early release covering over 500 HLA-typed donors comprised approximately 300 gigabases of sequencing data and tens of millions of unique TCR sequences. Among the roughly 380 genotyped donors, around 79% belonged to the genetic ancestry cluster associated with self-reported Caucasian donors. The study aimed to test whether signatures of past pathogen exposure could be identified by cataloging public T cell receptors. The study used immunosequencing to profile the T cell repertoires of 670 or so subjects and linked those repertoires to cytomegalovirus serostatus. A separate validation cohort of about 110 different subjects was used in addition to the 666-subject first cohort. To predict cytomegalovirus infection status, the study brought together high-throughput TCR immunosequencing, statistical association of individual TCRs with disease status, and machine learning. To study patterns of TCR occurrence, a later analysis re-analyzed previously published TCR beta repertoires from several hundred donors and added high-resolution HLA genotyping. In the later analysis, no new phenotypic data were used to find candidate immune exposures; instead, reliance was placed on TCR beta sequences and their occurrence across donors. An earlier analysis of 587 of the donors applied high-throughput TCR beta sequencing to assess whether each TCR beta V gene segment acted as functional or pseudogenic. Donor age, sex, ethnicity and CMV serostatus were compiled alongside the repertoire data. In a later genetic analysis, genome-wide SNP genotypes for about 55% of the 666 donors were used, and that subset was treated as a discovery cohort. All discovery cohort repertoires had been generated using a single sequencing platform. Class I and class II HLA loci were covered by the typing at four-digit resolution. Typing coverage differed by locus: A, B, C, DRB1 and DQB1 were typed in roughly 629-630 donors, DQA1 in approximately 520, DPA1 in 600 to 610, and DPB1 in approximately 450. Because of strong linkage in the cohort, five DR-DQ haplotypes were treated as single units for association and clustering. Among over 350 genotyped donors of the cohort, an average of approximately 240,000 unique TCR beta nucleotide sequences were sequenced per donor, around 20% of them non-productive.

The cohort comprised 666 healthy bone marrow donors. At the time of sampling, every cohort member was nominally healthy, though immune exposures that went unrecorded were likely present. The donor tested CMV seronegative and was one of the 352 seronegative cohort members. A peripheral blood sample was collected from each donor, and TCR beta sequencing was performed on peripheral blood mononuclear cells. Genomic DNA extraction from the blood cell samples was performed with the Qiagen DNeasy Blood Extraction Kit. Library creation used the immunoSEQ multiplex PCR assay. For the multiplex PCR, a mixture combining 60 forward primers for TCR Vbeta segments and 13 reverse primers for TCR Jbeta segments was used. Amplification of the CDR3 region of rearranged TCR beta genes was performed with a multiplex PCR assay on genomic DNA. The Illumina HiSeq System was used to sequence the amplified TCR beta libraries as 87-base-pair reads. The authors' pipeline ran thus. A later analysis tallied tens of millions of unique TCR beta chains across the 610 or so repertoires, and around 12 million of those chains were shared by two or more donors. To remove PCR and sequencing errors, raw reads were error-corrected and collapsed into unique sequences using a nearest-neighbor algorithm that merged closely related sequences. CDR3 sequences were aligned to IMGT reference sequences to assign V, D and J gene segments. For a sequence to be retained, at least a six-nucleotide match to both a V gene segment and a J gene segment was required. A rearrangement was called productive if the CDR3 had no stop codons and remained in frame with V and J, and every other rearrangement was called non-productive. CDR3 was defined by IMGT convention, running from the second conserved V-encoded cysteine to the conserved J-encoded phenylalanine. In an earlier analysis of 550 to 650 of the donors, sequences lacking an unambiguous match to a single V gene segment were excluded. In an earlier analysis of approximately 590 of the donors, a V segment was called functional when productive rearrangements were above 56.7%, and segregating when the standard deviation between donors exceeded 5%. A statistical classification framework was developed to diagnose cytomegalovirus status using the catalog of TCR beta chain sequences. In a later analysis, TCR nucleotide sequences were compared against IMGT/GENE-DB human TR gene sequences so that V and J genes could be assigned. Using the TCRdist pipeline, a later analysis assigned CDR3 sequences along with most-parsimonious VDJ recombination scenarios. In a later analysis, every TCR beta chain was defined by the combination of its CDR3 amino acid sequence and its V-gene family, and reads without a unique V-gene family were dropped. As a way to deal with suspected cross-contamination and a sequencing artifact, a later analysis dropped 450 to 600 nucleotide sequences that were highly shared and had low generation probability. In a later analysis, a clonal expansion index was calculated for each public chain from normalized within-repertoire ranks of inferred template counts. Generation probabilities in a later analysis came from a VDJ recombination model fitted to out-of-frame rearrangements, and those results were checked against IGoR. Hypergeometric tests were used in a later analysis to score TCR-TCR, TCR-HLA and TCR-CMV co-occurrence, with a repertoire-size bias correction applied to the TCR pairs. A later analysis estimated false discovery rates by permuting HLA or CMV assignments 20 times. In a later analysis, co-occurring TCRs were grouped using DBSCAN, with TCRdist sequence similarity added in when clustering inside HLA-allele-positive subsets. Repertoires with fewer than 30,000 or more than 120,000 public chains, plus five repertoires with anomalous nucleotide sharing, were excluded from co-occurrence clustering. TCRdb provides this immuneACCESS table in a form limited to in-frame rearrangements. Some clones are lacking; in checked studies, under half of them reflect an unresolved V gene, and why the rest are absent is not known. The V and J calls and clone size were taken over from that table, and D and trimming were inferred from the DNA. Per the sample table, the count is about 46,000 clones. The ten largest clones capture under 1.3% of the sample.

General conclusions and limits of the study: The 87-base-pair reads could not distinguish some IMGT-functional V segments, including TRBV6-2 and TRBV6-3, so those segments were excluded. According to a later analysis, parvovirus B19, influenza, CMV and Epstein-Barr virus appeared linked to several top co-occurrence clusters. V-gene and J-gene trimming of TCR beta chains was associated with a missense DCLRE1C variant in a later genetic analysis, and the association was replicated in an independent cohort. Only TCR beta chains were sequenced in this cohort, and the absence of alpha or paired-chain data limited detectable features. Across donors, most TCR sequences were observed very rarely, whereas some public TCRs were present in many individuals. In a later analysis, TCR association rates were found to vary across HLA loci, with the most associated TCRs seen for DRB1 alleles and the fewest for HLA-C alleles. Correlated functional status among segregating V segments might reflect linkage disequilibrium, but an unknown experimental factor could not be ruled out. A further reported finding was that TCR beta sequences accurately predicted the HLA-A and HLA-B alleles for most subjects in the first cohort. In vitro tests confirmed that a few of the cytomegalovirus-associated TCR beta chains recognize cytomegalovirus antigens. Most CMV-associated TCR beta chains appeared to be HLA-restricted in a later analysis, and the HLA associations seemed to be driven largely by CMV exposure. Because counts were too low, 15 to 20 rarely observed V segments, including chromosome 9 orphons, were excluded from the earlier analysis of 587 of the donors. When HLA alleles, especially DR and DQ, strongly co-occurred, attributing TCR associations to individual alleles was difficult. The study gave a list of about 170 TCR beta chains associated with cytomegalovirus. A later genetic analysis reported fewer N-insertions in productive TCRs among donors in an Asian-associated ancestry cluster than the approximately 700-donor mean. The sequencing pipeline was judged likely to have produced a cluster of highly shared sequence variants as a technical artifact. In both the original and validation cohorts, the classifier was reported to diagnose cytomegalovirus status with high specificity and sensitivity. For the cohort, immune exposure information was limited to CMV serostatus. A later analysis found that HLA-associated TCR beta chains were more clonally expanded and had lower generation probabilities than equally common non-associated chains. The authors suggested that the approach could potentially be extended to other disease states and immunological phenotypes. HLA typing was unavailable for some donors at each locus, so association tests used only the typed subset. Presence/absence analyses assumed roughly uniform sequencing depth across donors, an assumption that may not hold. An earlier analysis of approximately 540 of the donors showed that most TCR beta V segments appeared in productive rearrangements either about 87% or about 30% of the time, which broadly matched IMGT annotations. At a false discovery rate of 0.05, a later analysis linked some 17,000 TCR beta sequences to specific HLA alleles.

The chain is encoded by TRBV25-1 joined to TRBJ2-1; TRBD1 matches 7 bases in the middle. The sequenced sample consisted of PBMCs. This TCR came from a middle-aged woman in good health and CMV-seronegative. The CDR3 region reads CASSEDRSGSYNEQFF. The sequenced DNA is TGTGCCAGCAGTGAGGACAGGTCAGGGTCCTACAATGAGCAGTTCTTC.